This TCR beta chain is from a study of T cells in localized non-small cell lung cancer (dated by TCRdb to the early 2020s). Regarding the study in general: The study examined T cell repertoires in a few hundred patients with early-stage NSCLC and compared tumors with uninvolved tumor-adjacent lungs. The cohort consisted of 236 treatment-naive NSCLC patients whose localized lung tumors had been resected. NSCLC patients had a mean age of approximately 72 years, and 120 to 150 were male and 107 female. Paper-wide results and their limitations: Because multi-region tumor sequencing was not performed, intratumor heterogeneity could not be ruled out. Uninvolved tumor-adjacent lung showed the highest T cell clonality, higher than tumor, which suggests more focused antigenic responses in the uninvolved tumor-adjacent lung. Longer overall survival was associated with higher blood T cell density, whereas shorter survival was associated with higher adjacent-lung clonality. Because of the exploratory design, TCR variables were selected using unadjusted p-values without false-discovery rate correction. A median of about 55 of the top 100 tumor clones were detected in paired uninvolved adjacent lung, and around 27 of these tumor clones were also found among the top 100 clones of the paired uninvolved adjacent lung.

TCR beta CDR3 regions were sequenced from DNA using the immunoSEQ Assay. On the study's bioinformatics: T cell density was computed as TCR beta template counts normalized to usable DNA estimated by amplifying housekeeping genes. Richness was estimated using the preseqR package, with extrapolation to 400,000 templates for PBMC samples and to 120,000 templates for tissue samples. Clonality was taken to be one minus Pielou's evenness. Tissue-enriched TCRs were identified through differential abundance testing performed on productive amino-acid clonotypes, with a minimum total count of 5 and an alpha of 0.1. Repertoire overlap between compartments was quantified with the Jaccard Index and Morisita Overlap Index. GLIPH clustered TCR beta CDR3s with public tetramer-defined viral CDR3s; viral motifs required at least three viral sequences plus V-gene enrichment. In its TCRdb copy, this immuneACCESS table keeps in-frame sequences only and misses some clones. Where compared with another copy, unresolved V genes explain less than half of these, and the others have no known cause. The DNA was the basis for D and trimming; V, J and clone size are from that table. Here the sample has tens of thousands of clones; about 85% occur a single time. Jointly, the top ten make up around 17% of the sample.

As concerns this clone: Its antigen specificity is not known. No clone much larger than this one lies a single base away; base qualities are absent.

At diagnosis, peripheral blood, uninvolved tumor-adjacent lung and tumor were collected and stored as a combination of fresh-frozen and FFPE material. For TCR repertoire profiling, blood samples were analyzed in the form of peripheral blood mononuclear cells. The germline V gene yields SGDLS for CDR1 and YYNGEE for CDR2. From the cysteine up to the phenylalanine, the CDR3 has a length of 14 residues. Here the CDR3 DNA is all that survives: 42 bases in frame from base 1. A distance of 13 bases separates the germline ends of V and J, which lose 0 bases and 6 bases respectively. This clonotype was sampled from a man between 40 and 70 years old with stage III lung adenocarcinoma. The sequences come from peripheral blood mononuclear cells, collected before any cancer treatment. Rearrangement joined TRBV9 to TRBJ2-7; confidence is insufficient to name the D gene. The DNA is TGTGCCAGCAGCGTAGAAGTCACAGATCGCGAGCAGTACTTC. It codes for CASSVEVTDREQYF.